This T cell receptor (beta chain) was recorded in a study of T cells expressing NK-cell markers (TCRdb year 2020). Regarding the research as a whole: TCR beta-chain repertoires were profiled in sorted CD3+CD56+NKG2C+, CD3+CD56+NKG2C- and CD3+CD56-NKG2C+ T-cell subsets from about 8 donors. Of the eight sequenced donors, seven were found to be HCMV-seropositive and one was found to be HCMV-seronegative. Randomly selected healthy volunteers, three men and five women, were used as the eight sequenced donors. Libraries were sequenced as 2 x 150 bp reads on Illumina HiSeq 2000/2500, MiSeq or NextSeq.

This sample was sequenced with an Illumina HiSeq 2000. TCR beta cDNA libraries were made by 5'RACE template switching that added a universal primer site and unique molecular identifiers. cDNA synthesis was primed from the TCR beta constant segment and was followed by two successive PCR amplification steps. Per the original workflow: MIGEC was used to demultiplex reads and group reads by UMI, and MiTCR was used to assemble and quantify clonotypes. To exclude erroneous sequences, only TCR cDNA sequences supported by at least two reads were retained. The tcR package was used for downstream repertoire analysis, and clonotypes were matched between fractions using CDR3 nucleotide sequence together with V segment. Antigen specificity was annotated against VDJdb with VDJmatch, allowing one amino acid substitution in CDR3. After the reads were reprocessed by TCRdb, one entry was made per CDR3 protein sequence, with no DNA. None of the V and J calls come from the authors' own analysis; TCRdb made them. This sample's table contains roughly 300,000 distinct CDR3 sequences. Of the sample, 4% to 5% falls within the top ten clones.

As to this clonotype: What this receptor recognizes is not known.

The CDR3, from cysteine to phenylalanine, totals 15 residues. No nucleotide data were recorded. The germline V gene supplies CDR1 SGHVS and CDR2 FQNEAQ. What the study reported, not specific to this receptor: For about 6 donors, the dominant CD3+CD56+NKG2C+ clonotypes were among the top 10 CD8+ clonotypes and accounted for about 1.0-7.5% of CD8+ T cells. Whether the expanded NKG2C-expressing T cell clones were specific for HCMV antigens remained unclear. Those dominant clonotypes were again the most abundant among CD3+CD56-NKG2C+ cells in a handful of donors, at about 28.3-65%.

A commercial ELISA kit detecting HCMV-specific IgG in serum was used to determine HCMV serostatus. Ficoll density gradient centrifugation was used to isolate peripheral blood mononuclear cells from blood. This receptor was identified in a woman between 18 and 70 years old in good health. The V and J segments used are TRBV7-8 and TRBJ1-1. The material sequenced was blood T cells: a sorted CD56 or NKG2C T cell subset, CD4+ or CD8+ T cells, or bulk PBMC T cells (not recorded which). The CDR3 loop reads CASSLISRMNTEAFF. Where the CDR3 stops, the reference TRBV7-8 and TRBJ1-1 genes take over; the full variable domain is GAGVSQSPRYKVAKRGQDVALRCDPISGHVSLFWYQQALGQGPEFLTYFQNEAQLDKSGLPSDRFFAERPEGSVSTLKIQRTQQEDSAVYLCASSLISRMNTEAFFGQGTRLTVV.